This T cell receptor beta chain came from a study of blood T cell repertoires in COVID-19. Overall study context: Whether acute or convalescent, the COVID-19 samples came from the United States, Italy and Spain. T cells, B-cell-depleted T cells, or PBMCs provided the cDNA or gDNA that served as material.

The CDR3 is 17 amino acids. V shed 0 bases, J shed 4 bases, and the junction held 6 bases outside the gene matches. In germline, CDR1 is SGHKS, CDR2 YYEKEE (reference sequence). Methods used by the authors: From reference gene primer amplification, estimates of nucleated cell counts were derived. Sequencing was performed with immunoSEQ multiplex PCR; in TCRdb, only in-frame clones are kept and a portion is missing. V and J calls and clone size follow that table, whereas D and trimming were derived from the DNA. This table has roughly 160,000 clones, around nine tenths appearing once. The genes are TRBV5-5 and TRBJ2-1; 11 bases map to TRBD2. The material sequenced was peripheral blood. This receptor was taken from a middle-aged man who had recovered from COVID-19. The CDR3, as DNA: TGTGCCAGCAGCTTGGAAAGTACTAGCGGGGGATACAATGAGCAGTTCTTC. It codes for CASSLESTSGGYNEQFF.